These T cell receptor beta chains were read from a single sample in a study of blood T cell repertoires in COVID-19. Method: immunoSEQ multiplex PCR; TCRdb's copy keeps in-frame clones and lacks some. The table includes 350,000 to 400,000 clones, more than 75% detected once. Sequencing used PBMCs or T cells enriched from blood (not recorded which). The source is a woman aged 18-29 years who had recovered from COVID-19. Both conserved end residues are part of each CDR3. D genes are given only for firm matches. The size entry is marked missing in some rows and otherwise reads once, few, many or a size class.

j_call v_call d_call clone_size cdr3_nt cdr3_aa
TRBJ2-2 TRBV7-2 - - TGTGCCAGCAGCCCTGGCGCGCGGGGCTCCACCGGGGAGCTGTTTTTT CASSPGARGSTGELFF
TRBJ1-6 TRBV2 TRBD1 - TGTGCCAGCAGTCCACAGGGGGTCGGGTCACCCCTCCACTTT CASSPQGVGSPLHF
TRBJ1-2 TRBV29-1 - - TGCAGCGTTGAACCTTCCCCGGAGGGTAGCGACTATGGCTACACCTTC CSVEPSPEGSDYGYTF
TRBJ2-7 TRBV13 - - TGTGCCAGCAGCTTAGGGGTAGGGACTTACGAGCAGTACTTC CASSLGVGTYEQYF
TRBJ1-1 TRBV7-9 - few TGTGCCAGCAGCTTAACCGCCGAGGGGTTGCGGGGCACTGAAGCTTTCTTT CASSLTAEGLRGTEAFF
TRBJ2-7 TRBV28 TRBD1 - TGTGCCAGCAGAAAGGACAGGGGATACGAGCAGTACTTC CASRKDRGYEQYF
TRBJ1-5 TRBV6-2/TRBV6-3 TRBD1 - TGTGCCAGCAGTTACCACAGGGGAGGAAATCAGCCCCAGCATTTT CASSYHRGGNQPQHF
TRBJ1-1 TRBV5-6 - once TGTGCCAGCAGTTATCGGGACTCCGGAGGAAACACTGAAGCTTTCTTT CASSYRDSGGNTEAFF
TRBJ2-2 TRBV9 - - TGTGCCAGCAGCCAGGACACGGCGAGTCGATTAACCGGGGAGCTGTTTTTT CASSQDTASRLTGELFF
TRBJ1-5 TRBV11-2 - - TGTGCCAGCAGCTTAGGGGGCAGCTATAGCAATCAGCCCCAGCATTTT CASSLGGSYSNQPQHF
TRBJ1-3 TRBV7-2 - - TGTGCCAGCAGCTTAAGGCAGGGGTCTGGAAACACCATATATTTT CASSLRQGSGNTIYF
TRBJ2-1 TRBV5-1 TRBD2 - TGCGCCAGCAGCGTGTCGGGGAGGGTGAATGAGCAGTTCTTC CASSVSGRVNEQFF
TRBJ1-5 TRBV3-1/TRBV3-2 TRBD1 few TGTGCCAGCAGCCAATCCGGGACAGGTTATCAGCCCCAGCATTTT CASSQSGTGYQPQHF
TRBJ1-2 TRBV3-1/TRBV3-2 TRBD1 few TGTGCCAGCAGCCTTGACAGGGGGAGCTATGGCTACACCTTC CASSLDRGSYGYTF
TRBJ1-5 TRBV27 TRBD1 once TGTGCCAGCAGTTTAGCAGGGGGCTACAATCAGCCCCAGCATTTT CASSLAGGYNQPQHF
TRBJ2-5 TRBV6-6 TRBD2 - TGTGCCAGCAGTCCGGGAGGGGAGACCCAGTACTTC CASSPGGETQYF
TRBJ2-1 TRBV6-6 TRBD2 - TGTGCCAGCAGTGGACTAGCGGGGGGGTTAAACAATGAGCAGTTCTTC CASSGLAGGLNNEQFF
TRBJ2-2 TRBV14 - once TGTGCCAGCAGCGCGACAGGATATACCGGGGAGCTGTTTTTT CASSATGYTGELFF
TRBJ1-1 TRBV18 - - TGTGCCAGCTCGCCGCAGGGAACGAACACTGAAGCTTTCTTT CASSPQGTNTEAFF
TRBJ2-2 TRBV18 - - TGTGCCAGCTCACCACAGGAGGGTCGGTCCGGGGAGCTGTTTTTT CASSPQEGRSGELFF
TRBJ1-2 TRBV28 - once TGTGCCAGCAGTCTCACAGGGACCTATGGCTACACCTTC CASSLTGTYGYTF
TRBJ2-3 TRBV4-1 TRBD2 - TGCGCCAGCAGCCAAGATCGTCGGGGGACTAGCTCAGATACGCAGTATTTT CASSQDRRGTSSDTQYF
TRBJ1-2 TRBV21-1 - - TGTGCCAGCAGCAACGCTCAAACCCTAGTCCGTGTTGGCTATGGCTACACCTTC CASSNAQTLVRVGYGYTF
TRBJ1-6 TRBV19 - once TGTGCCAGCGGGGTCGGATATAATTCACCCCTCCACTTT CASGVGYNSPLHF
TRBJ1-2 TRBV9 - - TGTGCCAGCAGCAAAGAGTTAGGGGTGATCTATGGCTACACCTTC CASSKELGVIYGYTF
TRBJ2-1 TRBV10-2 - - TGCGCCAACACACAAGGGCGGGGTGACTCCTACAATGAGCAGTTCTTC CANTQGRGDSYNEQFF
TRBJ1-1 TRBV10-2 TRBD1 - TGCGCCAGCAGTGAGTGGGGCAGGGGGAAGTTATCGAACACTGAAGCTTTCTTT CASSEWGRGKLSNTEAFF
TRBJ2-1 TRBV7-9 - - TGTGCCAGCAGCTTAGATTTTGCCGGAGTTTACAATGAGCAGTTCTTC CASSLDFAGVYNEQFF
TRBJ1-1 TRBV19 TRBD1 - TGTGCCAGTACCCTGGACAGGGCGAACACTGAAGCTTTCTTT CASTLDRANTEAFF